This T cell receptor (beta chain) stems from a study of cytomegalovirus exposure and HLA in healthy donors (TCRdb year 2017). A note on the overall study: The 550 to 750 repertoires of the first cohort and the 120 validation repertoires were produced on the same platform, according to a later analysis. The study was designed to test whether signatures of past pathogen exposure could be identified by cataloging public T cell receptors. In addition to the first cohort of roughly 700 subjects, a separate validation cohort of 120 different subjects was used. To predict cytomegalovirus infection status, the study brought together high-throughput TCR immunosequencing, statistical association of individual TCRs with disease status, and machine learning.

Library construction relied on the immunoSEQ multiplex PCR assay. Turning to the authors' computational methods: A statistical classification framework was built for diagnosing cytomegalovirus status from the catalog of TCR beta chain sequences. Imported from immuneACCESS, the table was reduced by TCRdb to in-frame sequences with V and J called. These copies leave out some clones; in studies compared against another copy, an unresolved V gene accounts for under half, and the cause of the remainder is not known. V, J and clone size are those of that table, while D and trimming were read from the DNA. The sample table contains approximately 190,000 clones; only one count was recorded for around 84% of them. Of the sample, 13% is held by the ten largest clones. The donors belonged to the validation cohort of over a hundred subjects, which was separate from the approximately 700-subject first cohort.

With regard to this clone: Its antigen remains undetermined. There are no base qualities to consult, and no much larger clone falls within one base.

The germline V gene gives CDR1 as SNHLY and CDR2 as FYNNEI. From its cysteine to its phenylalanine, the CDR3 spans 18 amino acids. The sequence is cut down to CDR3 DNA, 54 bases in frame from base 1. V ends up 4 bases short and J 4 bases short, with an unmatched junction base count of 10. Study-wide conclusions, independent of this receptor: Most TCR sequences were seen in very few donors, while some public TCRs were found in many individuals. Cytomegalovirus status was reported to be diagnosed by the classifier with high specificity and sensitivity in both the original and validation cohorts. The validation cohort had no HLA typing available for a later analysis, so co-occurrence within that cohort was assessed over all 120 or so repertoires. In vitro tests confirmed that a few of the cytomegalovirus-associated TCR beta chains recognize cytomegalovirus antigens. The study gave a list of 150 to 200 TCR beta chains associated with cytomegalovirus. Subsequent analysis determined that TCRs grouped into clusters in the first cohort also showed a tendency toward co-occurrence across the 90 to 150 validation repertoires, and about 94% of cluster scores exceeded 0. The authors suggested that the approach could potentially be generalized to other disease states and immunological phenotypes.

The source is a woman in her twenties or thirties in good health and CMV-seropositive. The chain links TRBV2 with TRBJ2-2; 12 central bases correspond to TRBD2. Specimen: PBMCs. Read as DNA, the sequence is TGTGCCAGCAGTGCGTCTAGCGGGAGGGCATGGGGCACCGGGGAGCTGTTTTTT. Translated, this gives CASSASSGRAWGTGELFF. Beyond the CDR3, the reference TRBV2 and TRBJ2-2 genes provide the residues; the full variable domain reads: EPEVTQTPSHQVTQMGQEVILRCVPISNHLYFYWYRQILGQKVEFLVSFYNNEISEKSEIFDDQFSVERPDGSNFTLKIRSTKLEDSAMYFCASSASSGRAWGTGELFFGEGSRLTVL.